The entry below gives a single TCR beta chain sequence along with its context. It lacks a known antigen. Qualities for individual bases were not recorded, and no much larger clone is one base off. The source of the sample is a study of cytomegalovirus exposure and HLA in healthy donors (dated by TCRdb to 2016 to 2017). Broadly, across the study: According to a later analysis, one platform produced both the roughly 130 validation repertoires and the 550 to 800 repertoires of the first cohort. The aim of the study was to test whether cataloging public T cell receptors could identify signatures of past pathogen exposure. Besides the first cohort of more than 650 subjects, a separate validation cohort made up of 120 or so different subjects was used. High-throughput TCR immunosequencing, statistical association of individual TCRs with disease status, and machine learning were combined to predict cytomegalovirus infection status.

Separate from the roughly 700-subject first cohort, the validation cohort of about 130 subjects was the group to which the donors belonged. The library was prepared using the immunoSEQ multiplex PCR assay. As for the authors' bioinformatics: A statistical classification framework was built for diagnosing cytomegalovirus status from the catalog of TCR beta chain sequences. The table comes from immuneACCESS by way of TCRdb, which keeps in-frame sequences with V and J called. Part of the clones is missing from these tables; in studies checked, under half for an unresolved V gene and the rest for unknown reasons. V and J calls and clone size are copied from that table; D and trimming were computed from the DNA. Recorded for this sample are 150,000 to 180,000 clones; approximately 86% of them occurred a single time. The biggest ten clones account for about a fifth of the sample. The research as a whole found: According to the authors, the approach could potentially be generalized to other disease states and immunological phenotypes. A later analysis had no HLA typing for the validation cohort, so co-occurrence there was scored across all 110 or so repertoires. The classifier was reported to diagnose cytomegalovirus status with high specificity and sensitivity in both the original and validation cohorts. Most TCR sequences were seen in very few donors, while some public TCRs were found in many individuals. The study listed approximately 150 TCR beta chains as associated with cytomegalovirus. Subsequent analysis determined that TCRs grouped into clusters in the first cohort also showed a tendency toward co-occurrence across the 130 or so validation repertoires, and approximately 94% of cluster scores exceeded 0. Three of the identified cytomegalovirus-associated TCR beta chains were confirmed in vitro to be specific for cytomegalovirus antigens.

The sequencing sample was made of PBMCs. This clonotype originated in a man between 18 and 29 years old in good health and CMV-seropositive.

The CDR3 region: CASSQSRGPTDTQYF. The nucleotide sequence is given as TGTGCCAGTAGCCAATCCAGGGGGCCCACAGATACGCAGTATTTT. The rearranged segments are TRBV19 and TRBJ2-3; 8 bases in between match TRBD1. Trimming leaves V shorter by 6 bases and J shorter by 2 bases, with the junction holding 7 bases beyond the gene matches. Taken from the germline V gene (reference sequence), the CDR1 and CDR2 loops are LNHDA and SQIVND. CDR3 length: 15 amino acids, cysteine to phenylalanine. CDR3 DNA is the only sequence kept; it has 45 bases, read in frame from the first base.